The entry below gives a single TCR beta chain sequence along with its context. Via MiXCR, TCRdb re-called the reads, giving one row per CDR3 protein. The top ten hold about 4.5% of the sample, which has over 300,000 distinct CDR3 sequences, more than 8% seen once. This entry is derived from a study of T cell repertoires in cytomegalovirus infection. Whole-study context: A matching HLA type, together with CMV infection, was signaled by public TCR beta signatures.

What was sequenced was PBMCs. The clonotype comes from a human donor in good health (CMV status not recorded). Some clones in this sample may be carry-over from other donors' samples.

The CDR3 reads CASSPRGASGGDKETQYF. CDR3 bases: TGTGCCAGCAGTCCGAGGGGCGCTAGCGGGGGAGATAAAGAGACCCAGTACTTC. The chain joins TRBV7-3 to TRBJ2-5; 10 nucleotides line up with TRBD2. Germline CDR1 is SGHTA and CDR2 is FQGTGA. The V and J ends lost 6 bases and 3 bases, in that order; junction bases with no gene match: 16. This CDR3 has 18 residues.